This TCR beta chain came from a study of early T cells in non-severe SARS-CoV-2 infection. Study in general: The study sequenced bulk RNA from unsorted whole blood, with chains unpaired.

CDR1 and CDR2 (germline): MNHEY, SVGEGT. The CDR3 contains 14 residues. Deletions cut 0 bases from V and 2 bases from J, with 7 bases between. Researchers tagged individual cDNA molecules with unique molecular identifiers. TCRdb re-called the 5' RACE reads with MiXCR, one entry per CDR3 protein. Of just under 90,000 distinct CDR3 sequences in the sample, approximately 15% were seen once. Study-wide results and limits: Reliance on VDJdb matching favored anti-spike CD8 responses; private and CD4 specificities were missed.

Worth noting for this clonotype: What it recognizes is unknown.

The clonotype was recovered from an adult who was a healthcare worker with PCR-confirmed SARS-CoV-2 infection or an uninfected control (not recorded which). Sequencing was done on a sample of whole blood. The chain joins TRBV6-2 or TRBV6-3 to TRBJ2-5; unclear D gene. CDR3 DNA sequence: TGTGCCAGCAGTTACTCGGGCAGACAAGAGACCCAGTACTTC. This codes for CASSYSGRQETQYF.